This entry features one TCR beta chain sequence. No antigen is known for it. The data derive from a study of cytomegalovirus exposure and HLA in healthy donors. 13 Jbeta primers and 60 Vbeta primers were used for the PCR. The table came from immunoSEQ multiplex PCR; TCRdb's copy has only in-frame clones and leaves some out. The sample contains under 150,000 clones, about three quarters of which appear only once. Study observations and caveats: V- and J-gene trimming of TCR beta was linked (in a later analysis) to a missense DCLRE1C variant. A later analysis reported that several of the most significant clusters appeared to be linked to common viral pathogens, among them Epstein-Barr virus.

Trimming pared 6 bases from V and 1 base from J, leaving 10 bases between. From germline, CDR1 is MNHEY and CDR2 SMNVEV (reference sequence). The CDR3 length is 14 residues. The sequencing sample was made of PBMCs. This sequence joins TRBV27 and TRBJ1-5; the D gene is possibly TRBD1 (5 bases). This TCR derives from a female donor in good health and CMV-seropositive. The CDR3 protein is CASRAGWSNQPQHF. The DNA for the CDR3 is TGTGCCAGCAGGGCAGGGTGGAGCAATCAGCCCCAGCATTTT.